What follows are 10 T cell receptor beta chains derived from one specimen sequenced in a study of blood T cell repertoires in COVID-19. Here immunoSEQ multiplex PCR was the method, and the copy in TCRdb shows in-frame clones only, minus some. The sample lists 91,000 or so clones; 80% to 90% were seen once. Input material: peripheral blood. These TCRs come from a human donor in a cohort sampled during active COVID-19.

CDR3 nucleotide sequence: TGCGCCAGCAGCCGACTAAACTCCTACAATGAGCAGTTCTTC. This sequence encodes CASSRLNSYNEQFF. This chain connects TRBV4-3 to TRBJ2-1, with D perhaps TRBD2 (5 bases). The CDR3 loop spans 14 amino acids. The germline V and J ends were trimmed by 4 bases and 0 bases, with 7 bases remaining between them. Germline-derived CDR1 and CDR2 are LGHNA and YSLEER.

V usage is TRBV2 and J usage is TRBJ1-2, with a weak D call TRBD1 (6 bases). From germline, CDR1 is SNHLY and CDR2 FYNNEI. The germline V and J ends were trimmed by 5 bases and 7 bases, with 11 bases remaining between them. The CDR3 totals 12 residues. CDR3 sequence reads: CASSTGNSGYTF. For the CDR3, the DNA is TGTGCCAGCAGTACAGGGAATTCTGGCTACACCTTC. Variable domain in full (rest from reference TRBV2 and TRBJ1-2): EPEVTQTPSHQVTQMGQEVILRCVPISNHLYFYWYRQILGQKVEFLVSFYNNEISEKSEIFDDQFSVERPDGSNFTLKIRSTKLEDSAMYFCASSTGNSGYTFGSGTRLTVV.

This rearrangement joins TRBV29-1 to TRBJ1-2; D is undetermined. V dropped 0 bases and J dropped 4 bases, with 12 bases sitting between them. CDR1 is SQVTM, CDR2 ANQGSEA, per germline. This CDR3 region has 14 residues. The DNA of the CDR3 is TGCAGCGTTGAAGACCCCCAGTCTCGCTATGGCTACACCTTC. Protein product: CSVEDPQSRYGYTF.

This chain uses TRBV18 with TRBJ2-1; 8 nucleotides match TRBD2. This CDR3 has 16 residues. The germline V gene encodes CDR1 KGHSH and CDR2 LQKENI. V was clipped by 0 bases and J by 8 bases; unmatched bases: 9. The CDR3 sequence: CASSPPPRGVFYEQFF. The CDR3 DNA follows: TGTGCCAGCTCACCACCGCCGCGGGGGGTCTTCTATGAGCAGTTCTTC.

The V call is TRBV18, the J call TRBJ1-1; D perhaps matches TRBD1 (6 bases). The germline CDR1 and CDR2 sequences are KGHSH and LQKENI. The CDR3 sequence is 14 residues long. V was clipped by 4 bases and J by 6 bases, with 15 bases between them. The CDR3 DNA reads TGTGCCAGCTCACTAGGACAGTTCGGCGCTGAAGCTTTCTTT. Amino acids: CASSLGQFGAEAFF.

The V call is TRBV3-1 (or the pseudogene TRBV3-2), the J call TRBJ2-5; 14 bases match TRBD2. Per germline, CDR1 LGHDT and CDR2 YNNKEL (reference sequence). This CDR3 spans 17 amino acids. The J segment lost 4 bases and the V segment lost 3 bases, leaving 7 bases of the junction unmatched. CDR3 protein: CASSHETSGRAGETQYF. CDR3 DNA sequence: TGTGCCAGCAGCCACGAGACTAGCGGGAGGGCCGGAGAGACCCAGTACTTC.

The V and J genes are TRBV30 and TRBJ1-4; no clear D. The CDR3 has 15 amino acids. Germline CDR1 is GTSNPN and CDR2 is SVGIG (reference sequence). Trimming removed 4 bases at V and 0 bases at J, with 12 bases between. As DNA, the CDR3 is TGTGCCTGGAAAGCCCGGGTCGCAACTAATGAAAAACTGTTTTTT. This codes for CAWKARVATNEKLFF.

This chain links TRBV7-2 with TRBJ1-3, with TRBD1 identical over 11 bases. CDR3 length: 15 amino acids. Germline values: CDR1 SGHTA, CDR2 FQGNSA. After removal of 3 bases from V and 4 bases from J, the junction contained 2 bases not matched to a gene. CDR3 in amino acids: CASSLGQGGGNTIYF. The CDR3 region has the DNA TGTGCCAGCAGCTTGGGACAGGGGGGAGGAAACACCATATATTTT.

The genes are TRBV6-5 and TRBJ1-1; D remains ambiguous. Looked up from germline, CDR1 is MNHEY and CDR2 is SVGAGI. With 0 bases removed from V and 0 bases from J, the gap between germline ends came to 5 bases. The CDR3 extends over 14 amino acids. The CDR3 loop reads CASSYSAMNTEAFF. CDR3 DNA sequence: TGTGCCAGCAGTTACTCAGCCATGAACACTGAAGCTTTCTTT.

The rearrangement links TRBV15 to TRBJ2-7; D perhaps matches TRBD1 (6 bases). V shed 1 base and J shed 4 bases, with 8 bases lying between them. This CDR3 spans 13 amino acids. Germline CDR1 is LNHNV and CDR2 is YYDKDF (reference sequence). The CDR3 DNA follows: TGTGCCACCAGCAGAGTAACAGGGTACGAGCAGTACTTC. Its translation is CATSRVTGYEQYF. Looking up the rest from reference TRBV15 and TRBJ2-7 gives the full variable domain: DAMVIQNPRYQVTQFGKPVTLSCSQTLNHNVMYWYQQKSSQAPKLLFHYYDKDFNNEADTPDNFQSRRPNTSFCFLDIRSPGLGDTAMYLCATSRVTGYEQYFGPGTRLTVT.